The clone carrying this T cell receptor beta chain occurred a few times. Its antigen is not identified. About 9.6 milliliters of peripheral blood were drawn from each donor into EDTA-treated tubes. Total RNA, at least 5 micrograms per sample, was extracted from PBMCs. A second PCR, run for roughly 7 to 12 cycles, used a sample-barcoded 5' primer plus a J-beta primer mix. Using its own MiXCR run on the 5' RACE reads, TCRdb lists one record per CDR3 protein. The table lists about 290,000 distinct CDR3 sequences, 25% to 30% of them singletons, with over 25% in the top ten. CDR3 length equals 14 residues. CDR1 and CDR2 (germline): ENHRY, SYGVKD. V was trimmed by 6 bases and J by 0 bases, leaving 12 bases between them. The data derive from a study of blood T cells in healthy people across ages. Study information: With template switching, about one barcoded beta molecule was captured per two T cells.

Study-wide points: Possibly, changes in expanded clonotypes were confounded because donor CMV status was unknown.

Sequencing was done on a sample of blood. This chain links TRBV10-3 with TRBJ2-7; D not certain. This sequence originates from an older woman in good health. The CDR3 sequence is CAIRMTGNSYEQYF. CDR3 in DNA: TGTGCCATCAGGATGACTGGAAACTCCTACGAGCAGTACTTC.